This TCR beta chain was captured by sequencing in a study of T-cell reconstitution after alpha-beta-depleted transplantation in children. Researchers prepared the TCRbeta library using unique molecular identifiers, the study reports. TCRdb ran MiXCR on the PCR reads and lists one entry per CDR3 protein. Of 190,000 or so distinct CDR3 sequences in the sample, 6% to 7% were seen once. The CDR3 covers 16 residues. V was shortened by 7 bases and J by 1 base, with 16 bases between the two germline ends. V and J are TRBV12-3 or TRBV12-4 and TRBJ2-2; D is tentatively TRBD1 or TRBD2 (5 bases each). The clonotype comes from a human donor who donated a stem cell graft to a child with Wiskott-Aldrich syndrome. The source material was PBMCs from the stem cell graft donor, sampled from the stem cell graft. Written as DNA, the CDR3 is TGTGCCAGCATCGTGAGGGGATTGTGGAACACCGGGGAGCTGTTTTTT. Residues: CASIVRGLWNTGELFF.